Sequencing of this TCR beta chain was carried out in a study of blood T cell repertoires in COVID-19. In the study overall: Collection of acute and convalescent COVID-19 samples took place in the United States, Italy and Spain. T cells, B-cell-depleted T cells, or PBMCs supplied cDNA or gDNA.

Some clones are missing from TCRdb's copy, which holds only in-frame ones; the method was immunoSEQ multiplex PCR. The profile shows 180,000 or so clones, about 83% of them singletons. The V gene end was trimmed by 5 bases and the J gene end by 5 bases; junction bases not matched to a gene: 11. Germline CDR1 reads LNHDA; CDR2 reads SQIVND (reference sequence). CDR3 length equals 15 residues. Clinical histories supplied by participants themselves formed the basis of cohort assignment. Sequencing used PBMCs or T cells enriched from blood (not recorded which). This chain joins TRBV19 and TRBJ2-5, with 7 bases matching TRBD2. The clonotype originates from a woman in her fifties or sixties in a cohort exposed to, infected with or recovered from COVID-19 (not recorded which). The CDR3 DNA reads as TGTGCCAGTAGTGGACTAATCGGGGGGTGGGAGACCCAGTACTTC. It specifies CASSGLIGGWETQYF.